Included here is one T cell receptor beta chain sequence, with context. What it recognizes is unknown. Sequencing of TCR beta covered CD8+ and CD4+ T cells obtained from blood. The TEMRA cells underwent FACS enrichment, while the CD8+ and CD4+ T cells underwent negative isolation. The data were taken from a study of CD8 T cells in Susac syndrome. Overall study results and limits: The study recognized that its TCR sequencing and HLA analysis covered a relatively small number of individuals.

The authors reverse transcribed roughly 0.5 to 1 ug RNA with random hexamers. Amplification of the TCR beta CDR3 was carried out by immunoSEQ multiplex PCR, which spanned a total of 54 Vbeta and 13 Jbeta segments. TCRdb reanalysed the immunoSEQ multiplex PCR reads using MiXCR and keeps one entry per CDR3 protein. The sample yields 330,000 or so distinct CDR3 sequences, approximately 85% seen once. The germline gives CDR1 MGHRA, CDR2 YSYEKL. The CDR3 runs 15 residues. The ends lost 2 bases at V and 11 bases at J; junction bases unmatched: 11. The sequenced sample consisted of CD8+ T cells from PBMCs. The rearrangement links TRBV4-1 to TRBJ2-4; 8 nucleotides match TRBD2. This clonotype originated in a human donor with multiple sclerosis. CDR3 coding DNA: TGCGCCAGCAGCCAATCGGGGGGGGGCGTCACAGTTCAGTACTTC. Residues: CASSQSGGGVTVQYF.